This T cell receptor beta chain was found in a study of CD8 T cells in Susac syndrome (dated by TCRdb to between 2018 and 2021). At the level of the whole study: Repertoire sequencing was used to test whether CD8+ T cell activation and differentiation in Susac syndrome was antigen driven.

High-throughput TCR beta sequencing profiled peripheral blood CD8+ and CD4+ T cells from healthy donors, Susac syndrome patients and multiple sclerosis patients. Treatment-naive patients with stable or active relapsing-remitting disease fulfilling revised McDonald criteria were used as multiple sclerosis controls. Bulk CD8+ and CD4+ T cells were purified by magnetic negative isolation, whereas CD8+ TEMRA cells were enriched by FACS. Blood was drawn into EDTA tubes, processed within 24 hours, and PBMCs were isolated by density gradient centrifugation. PBMCs intended for TCR sequencing were frozen in liquid nitrogen and were later thawed in a 37 degrees C water bath. A purity of at least 90% was achieved for sorted or isolated CD4+, CD8+ and CD8+ TEMRA cells. V is trimmed back by 6 bases and J by 8 bases, and the junction contains 6 bases that no gene match accounts for. From the cysteine up to the phenylalanine, the CDR3 has a length of 13 residues. Only the CDR3 DNA is retained, 39 bases long and in frame from the first base.

RNA was extracted with the RNeasy kit and 0.5 to 1 ug was reverse transcribed using random hexamers. TCR beta CDR3 regions were amplified with the immunoSEQ multiplex PCR assay covering 54 Vbeta and 13 Jbeta segments. Bias from PCR amplification was corrected by using a synthetic template baseline for primer optimization and for computational correction. Regarding the original processing steps: Reads were annotated to V, D and J genes per IMGT and analyzed with immunoSEQ Analyzer, keeping only productive sequences. Clonality was calculated as one minus the Shannon entropy normalized by log2 of the number of productive unique sequences. For each patient and control, public and private clones were evaluated within the 100 most prevalent clones. A clone was defined as Susac-specific if it was absent from the healthy and MS cohorts, from 950 to 1,300 published viral clones and from other ImmuneACCESS disease sequences. TCRdb reran the public reads through fastp at Q25 and MiXCR, keeping productive beta chains. Identical CDR3 protein sequences are pooled into one entry, listed with their most common genes and DNA. V and J calls and clone size were set by TCRdb, not the authors. This sample holds 200,000 to 250,000 distinct CDR3 sequences; just under 95% were observed only once. Around 0.076% of the sample comes from the top ten.

The study at large found these results: The study acknowledged that relatively few individuals were included in the TCR sequencing and HLA analysis.

Turning to this clonotype: Its antigen target is currently unknown. One base away there is no much larger clone; base qualities are not given.

Material: CD4+ T cells from PBMCs. The source is a human donor with multiple sclerosis. Rearrangement joined TRBV12-3 or TRBV12-4 to TRBJ1-4, and TRBD1 aligns with 7 junction nucleotides. CDR3 sequence: CASRTGSGEKLFF. Read as DNA, the sequence is TGTGCCAGCAGGACAGGGTCTGGGGAAAAACTGTTTTTT.